Below are 9 T cell receptor beta chains sequenced from a single sample in a study of blood T cell repertoires in COVID-19. The repertoire was sequenced with immunoSEQ multiplex PCR; TCRdb's copy has only in-frame clones and lacks some. The sample has some 120,000 clones, about 90% seen once. Sequenced input: peripheral blood. Source of these receptors: a man between 45 and 60 years old with COVID-19, enrolled during active disease.

The CDR3 spells CAWSLNSPLHF. In DNA, the CDR3 is TGTGCCTGGAGTCTCAATTCACCCCTCCACTTT. The chain employs TRBV30 and TRBJ1-6; D not certain. V was clipped by 2 bases and J by 7 bases, with 3 bases between them. The CDR3 spans 11 residues. Germline CDR1 and CDR2: GTSNPN and SVGIG (reference sequence).

V is TRBV6-5 and J is TRBJ1-5, with 12 positions matching TRBD1. The V and J ends lost 7 bases and 3 bases, in that order; junction bases with no gene match: 4. This CDR3 contains 15 residues. Germline V gene lookup returns CDR1 MNHEY and CDR2 SVGAGI. The CDR3 nucleotides are TGTGCCAGCAAAGGGACAGGGGGCATCAATCAGCCCCAGCATTTT. Amino acids: CASKGTGGINQPQHF.

V and J are TRBV5-6 and TRBJ2-7, with D maybe TRBD1 (5 bases). Germline V gene sequence: CDR1 SGHDT, CDR2 YYEEEE. The CDR3 extends over 12 amino acids. The V gene lost 6 bases and the J gene lost 3 bases, with 10 bases spanning the gap. The CDR3 nucleotides read TGTGCCAGCACCTCGGACAACTACGAGCAGTACTTC. This encodes CASTSDNYEQYF.

This rearrangement joins TRBV4-1 to TRBJ2-7; 15 nucleotides align to TRBD2. The germline V gene encodes CDR1 MGHRA and CDR2 YSYEKL. This CDR3 has 18 residues. Losses at the gene ends were 2 bases for V and 2 bases for J; bases not matched to a gene: 7. The CDR3 protein is CASSQRTSGRVSPYEQYF. CDR3 DNA: TGCGCCAGCAGCCAACGGACTAGCGGGAGGGTTTCCCCCTACGAGCAGTACTTC.

Here the CDR3 DNA reads TGTGCCTGGAGTGTACCAGGGATGTTAAACGAGCAGTACTTC. Its protein product is CAWSVPGMLNEQYF. The V gene is TRBV30, the J gene TRBJ2-7; D is perhaps TRBD1 (5 bases). The CDR3 covers 14 residues. V gave up 0 bases and J gave up 5 bases, with 14 bases separating them. Germline V gene lookup returns CDR1 GTSNPN and CDR2 SVGIG (reference sequence).

The chain has TRBV11-2 and TRBJ2-3; D unresolved. Germline CDR1 reads SGHAT; CDR2 reads FQNNGV. Trimming took off 7 bases at V and 3 bases at J, with 17 bases between the two ends. The length of the CDR3 is 15 residues. The CDR3 coding sequence is TGTGCCAGCAACCTACAGCCACCACGAACAGATACGCAGTATTTT. Translation gives CASNLQPPRTDTQYF.

The chain uses TRBV7-2 and TRBJ2-7, with 8 bases matching TRBD1. V was pared by 1 base and J by 6 bases, with 8 bases of the junction left unmatched. The germline V gene has CDR1 SGHTA and CDR2 FQGNSA. This CDR3 is built from 15 residues. This CDR3 is CASSLVVQGAGEQYF. CDR3 nucleotide sequence: TGTGCCAGCAGCTTAGTGGTGCAGGGGGCTGGCGAGCAGTACTTC.

In the case of this clone: Other DNA sequences in the same sample also yield this CDR3. This chain links TRBV10-3 with TRBJ2-5; 9 bases are a match to TRBD1. The CDR3 is made up of 15 amino acids. Germline lookup yields CDR1 ENHRY and CDR2 SYGVKD. The ends lost 5 bases at V and 2 bases at J; junction bases unmatched: 6. The CDR3 protein is CAISPDRGRQETQYF. The CDR3 nucleotides are TGTGCCATCAGTCCGGACAGGGGTCGGCAAGAGACCCAGTACTTC.

DNA for the CDR3: TGTGCCAGCAAGGGGAGAGGGGAGGGGTTAGCCAAAAACATTCAGTACTTC. Translating gives CASKGRGEGLAKNIQYF. The rearrangement links TRBV14 to TRBJ2-4; 7 bases align to TRBD2. Germline-derived CDR1 and CDR2 are SGHDN and FVKESK. V was pared by 7 bases and J by 0 bases, with 12 bases of the junction left unmatched. This CDR3 spans 17 amino acids.